The clone carrying this T cell receptor (beta chain) was counted a few times. What it recognizes is unknown. This record belongs to a study of T cells in Graves' hyperthyroidism and ophthalmopathy. The wider study: Before any treatment, at initial diagnosis, peripheral blood was collected. Notes on the study in general: Most clonotypes that expanded in the thyroid above 0.001 also showed up in blood.

Template material for amplifying TCR beta CDR3 regions consisted of RNA transcripts. Primed by the HTBI set, a first-round RT-PCR was run on the TCR CDR3. Each CDR3 protein gets one entry after TCRdb re-called the multiplex PCR reads with MiXCR. The data hold approximately 150,000 distinct CDR3 sequences, with over 7.5% observed a single time. Those patients with uncontrolled infection, other autoimmune disease, pregnancy or lactation were excluded. Diagnoses rested on clinical symptoms, serum thyroxine and TRAb, thyroid ultrasound and orbital computed tomography. V lost 2 bases to trimming and J lost 0 bases; unmatched junction nucleotides: 4. Germline V gene lookup returns CDR1 SGHRS and CDR2 YFSETQ. The length of the CDR3 is 15 residues.

The chain uses TRBV5-1 and TRBJ2-7; 8 positions agree with TRBD2. Source material: blood. This clonotype was sampled from a woman under 30 with Graves' hyperthyroidism that later progressed to Graves' ophthalmopathy. The CDR3: CASSLTSGPSYEQYF. The CDR3 coding sequence is TGCGCCAGCAGCTTAACTAGCGGCCCCTCCTACGAGCAGTACTTC.